The T cell receptor beta chain under discussion was sequenced for a study of T-cell memory formation after mild COVID-19 (dated by TCRdb to about 2021). About the full investigation: TCR sequence clusters from the two donors were found to be largely donor specific. Longitudinal TCRalpha and TCRbeta repertoire sequencing tracked T-cell clones expanding and contracting after mild COVID-19 in a couple of donors. Two young, previously healthy adult volunteers, one female and one male, were included in the cohort. Overall results and qualifications from the work: Whether the second-wave clones peaking on day 37 were SARS-CoV-2 specific was not confirmed. Contracting CD4+ clones were found mainly in CM and EM memory subsets, while CD8+ clones were enriched in EMRA. The study covered only a couple of mild cases, and larger cohorts including severe cases with pre-infection samples were considered necessary. Balanced CD4/CD8 phenotypes were observed for clones contracting from day 15 to 85, whereas a bias towards CD4+ was observed for a second wave of clones expanding from day 15 to 37. Some responding clones were detected in pre-infection memory, which suggested that pre-existing cross-reactive memory T cells had joined the SARS-CoV-2 response.

Counted from cysteine to phenylalanine, this CDR3 has 17 amino acids. Only the CDR3 DNA stays, 51 bases, in frame from base 1. The V end gives up 5 bases and the J end 3 bases, leaving 14 bases in the junction not matched to a gene. A remark on this clonotype: No cognate antigen has been identified for it. Base qualities are not recorded, but no much larger clone differs from it by a single base.

PBMCs were isolated by Ficoll-Paque density gradient centrifugation. These reads were obtained on an Illumina NovaSeq 6000. TCRalpha and TCRbeta cDNA libraries were built by 5'RACE with constant-segment primers, adding sample barcodes and unique molecular identifiers. Trizol reagent was used to extract RNA from every sample. Libraries were amplified in two PCR steps, with a second sample barcode and Illumina TruSeq adapters added in the second step. Sequencing of the libraries was done on an Illumina NovaSeq, producing 2 x 150 bp paired-end reads. Regarding the original processing steps: Reads were demultiplexed and collapsed into UMI-guided consensus sequences with migec v1.2.7. Using mixcr v2.1.11, UMI consensuses were aligned to TRA and TRB V and J templates and then assembled into clonotypes. A clonotype was counted as expanded or contracted only when both edgeR and NoisET called the clonotype significant, with the noise models trained on biological replicates. For edgeR calls, a false discovery rate-adjusted p below 0.01 and a log2 fold-change threshold of 1 were applied. As an exploratory analysis of dynamics, PCA with hierarchical clustering was applied to max-normalized trajectories of the 1000 most abundant clonotypes. Separately sequenced CD4+ and CD8+ repertoires were used to assign a CD4 or CD8 phenotype to each responding clone. The public reads were quality trimmed at Q25 with fastp and then assembled into clones with MiXCR by TCRdb, keeping productive beta chains. Every CDR3 protein is listed once, alongside the most common genes and DNA of its rows. The V and J calls come from TCRdb's annotation, not from the publication. The sample table contains about 340,000 distinct CDR3 sequences; only one count was recorded for around an eighth of them. Of the sample, 22% is held by the ten largest clones.

The origin of this receptor is a young man who had mild COVID-19 (a few samples of this study predate the infection). The sample titles of this study are shuffled in the database, so cell type and time point are left out; the donor was told from shared clones. The sample consisted of PBMCs or a T cell subset sorted from them (not recorded which). The V and J genes are TRBV12-3 or TRBV12-4 and TRBJ2-3, and TRBD1 aligns with 7 junction nucleotides. The CDR3 corresponds to CASSPRDSEVQTDTQYF. The nucleotide sequence is TGTGCCAGCAGTCCCCGGGACAGCGAAGTGCAAACAGATACGCAGTATTTT.